This T cell receptor beta chain was documented in a study of CD8+ T cells in alopecia areata. Study observations and caveats: Scalp samples also contribute reads from the resident alphabeta T cells found in normal skin.

Details on this clone: The antigen remains undetermined.

The CDR3 consists of 16 residues. Trimming cost V 4 bases and J 6 bases; bases outside gene matches: 15. Germline CDR1 and CDR2: MNHEY and SVGAGI. cDNA reverse transcribed from extracted RNA served as the sequencing template. Libraries were prepared by immunoSEQ multiplex PCR; TCRdb keeps only in-frame clonotypes and omits some of them. The table lists 140,000 to 150,000 clones, around 51% of them singletons. This clonotype was sampled from a human donor with alopecia areata. The chain uses TRBV6-5 and TRBJ2-7, with TRBD1 matching 7 bases. The starting material was CD4+ T cells sorted from blood, obtained at week 0. CDR3 sequence (DNA): TGTGCCAGCAGTTCCTTCCTCCGGGACAGAGTTGTCGAGCAGTACTTC. Its translation: CASSSFLRDRVVEQYF.